What follows describes a single T cell receptor (beta chain). The source of the sample is a study of blood T cell repertoires in COVID-19. Study-level background: Whether acute or convalescent, the COVID-19 samples came from the United States, Italy and Spain. Sources were T cells, B-cell-depleted T cells, or PBMCs; the material itself was cDNA or gDNA.

Authors' methods: Counts of nucleated cells, estimated from reference gene primer amplification, were obtained. TCRdb's copy holds only in-frame clones and misses some; the assay was immunoSEQ multiplex PCR. Clone size and V and J calls were adopted from that table, with D and trimming inferred from the DNA. Of under 250,000 clones listed, roughly nine tenths are singletons. Germline V gene lookup returns CDR1 SGHTA and CDR2 FQGNSA. Trimming removed 0 bases at V and 13 bases at J, with 13 bases between. The CDR3 consists of 14 residues. This chain connects TRBV7-2 to TRBJ1-6, with D maybe TRBD1 (6 bases). The sequence was collected from a man aged 60 to 75 with acute or convalescent COVID-19. The sample taken for sequencing was peripheral blood. The CDR3, as DNA: TGTGCCAGCAGCTTAGCCTGGGGGCGGCCCCCCCTCCACTTT. It codes for CASSLAWGRPPLHF.